The TCR beta chain under discussion was sequenced for a study of monozygotic twins with inflammatory bowel disease. As for this clonotype: Its antigen remains unknown.

The CDR3 spans 14 residues. The germline V gene encodes CDR1 SGHKS and CDR2 YYEKEE (reference sequence). TCRdb reprocessed the 5' RACE reads, keeping one entry per CDR3 protein, no DNA. Its table records hundreds of thousands of distinct CDR3 sequences. Overall study findings and caveats: Distinct T cell subtypes could not be told apart. A reduction in TCRbeta diversity (inverse Simpson) was seen in IBD patients relative to healthy co-twins. Especially where disease activity was present, IBD patients had fewer clonotypes in common with others than healthy twins did.

This clonotype was sampled from a human donor with ulcerative colitis or Crohn's disease, or a healthy co-twin of an affected twin (not recorded which). The chain carries TRBV5-5 and TRBJ2-7; TCRdb proposes TRBD1, but this gene call is untestable without DNA. The sample comprised blood. This chain's CDR3 is CASSFRRDPYEQYF.